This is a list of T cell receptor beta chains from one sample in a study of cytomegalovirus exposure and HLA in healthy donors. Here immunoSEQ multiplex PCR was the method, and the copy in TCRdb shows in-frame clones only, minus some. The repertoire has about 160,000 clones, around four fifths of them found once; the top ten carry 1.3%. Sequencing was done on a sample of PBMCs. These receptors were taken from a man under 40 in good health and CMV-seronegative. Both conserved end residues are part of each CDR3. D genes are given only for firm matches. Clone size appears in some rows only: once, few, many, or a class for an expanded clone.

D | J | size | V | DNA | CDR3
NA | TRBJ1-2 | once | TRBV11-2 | TGTGCCAGCAGCTTAAGACAGAACTATGGCTACACCTTC | CASSLRQNYGYTF
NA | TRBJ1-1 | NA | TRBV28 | TGTGCCAGCAGTTTATCCCAGGGGATGAACACTGAAGCTTTCTTT | CASSLSQGMNTEAFF
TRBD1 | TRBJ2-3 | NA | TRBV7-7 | TGTGCTAGCAGCTTAGGACCGGGACAGGGGGTTACAGATACGCAGTATTTT | CASSLGPGQGVTDTQYF
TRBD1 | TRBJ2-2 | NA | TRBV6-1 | TGTGCCAGCAGATCGGACAGGGGGCGTAACGGGGAGCTGTTTTTT | CASRSDRGRNGELFF
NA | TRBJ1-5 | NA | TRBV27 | TGCGGAGGGGGCAATCAGCCCCAGCATTTT | CGGGNQPQHF
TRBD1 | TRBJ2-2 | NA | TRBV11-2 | TGTGCCAGCAGCTTAGTGGGACAGGGTTCCTCCCTCGCCGGGGAGCTGTTTTTT | CASSLVGQGSSLAGELFF
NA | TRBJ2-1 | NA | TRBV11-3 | TGTGCCAGCAGCCCGGGGATAAACAATGAGCAGTTCTTC | CASSPGINNEQFF
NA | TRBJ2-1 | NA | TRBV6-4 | TGTGCCAGCAGTGAATACCCGCTTAGCTATGAGCAGTTCTTC | CASSEYPLSYEQFF
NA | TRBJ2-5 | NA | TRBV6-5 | TGTGCCAGCAGTTACGGCGGGCAAGAGACCCAGTACTTC | CASSYGGQETQYF
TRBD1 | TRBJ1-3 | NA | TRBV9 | TGTGCCAGCAGCCGGACAGGGTCTGGAAACACCATATATTTT | CASSRTGSGNTIYF
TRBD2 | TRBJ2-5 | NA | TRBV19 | TGTGCCAGTAGTACGACCGGGACTAGCAGAGAGACCCAGTACTTC | CASSTTGTSRETQYF
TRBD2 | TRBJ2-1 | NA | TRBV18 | TGTGCCAGCTCACCTCCGACTAGCGGGGGACCCTACAATGAGCAGTTCTTC | CASSPPTSGGPYNEQFF
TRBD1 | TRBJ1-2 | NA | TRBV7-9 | TGTGCCAGCAGCTTAGGGACAGGGGGCGGCTACACCTTC | CASSLGTGGGYTF
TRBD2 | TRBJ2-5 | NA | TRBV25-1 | TGTGCCAGCAGTGAATATTACCTAGCGGGGCTCCAAGAGACCCAGTACTTC | CASSEYYLAGLQETQYF
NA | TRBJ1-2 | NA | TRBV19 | TGTGCCAGTACCCAACGAGGATTCTATGGCTACACCTTC | CASTQRGFYGYTF
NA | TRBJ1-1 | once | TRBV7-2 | TGTGCCAGCAGCTTTAGTGGCGGAACAGGGTACACTGAAGCTTTCTTT | CASSFSGGTGYTEAFF
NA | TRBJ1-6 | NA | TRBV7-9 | TGTGCCAGCAGCTTAGAAGGGGGTAGGGATTCACCCCTCCACTTT | CASSLEGGRDSPLHF
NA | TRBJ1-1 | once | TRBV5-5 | TGTGCCAGCAGCTCGCATAAGACCGCCGCGGGGGTGAACACTGAAGCTTTCTTT | CASSSHKTAAGVNTEAFF
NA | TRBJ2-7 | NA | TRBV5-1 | TGCGCCAGCAGCTTGCCGCAGGTCACCTACGAGCAGTACTTC | CASSLPQVTYEQYF
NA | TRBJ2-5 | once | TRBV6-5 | TGTGCCAGCAGTTACTCGCGAGAGACCCAGTACTTC | CASSYSRETQYF
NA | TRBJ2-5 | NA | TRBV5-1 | TGCGCCAGCAGCAGGCAGGGCACAGAGACCCAGTACTTC | CASSRQGTETQYF
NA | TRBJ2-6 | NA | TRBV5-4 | TGTGCCAGCAGCCCGGACATGCGGGCCAACGTCCTGACTTTC | CASSPDMRANVLTF
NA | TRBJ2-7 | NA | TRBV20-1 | TGCAGTGTGCCGCGTTCACACGAGCAGTACTTC | CSVPRSHEQYF